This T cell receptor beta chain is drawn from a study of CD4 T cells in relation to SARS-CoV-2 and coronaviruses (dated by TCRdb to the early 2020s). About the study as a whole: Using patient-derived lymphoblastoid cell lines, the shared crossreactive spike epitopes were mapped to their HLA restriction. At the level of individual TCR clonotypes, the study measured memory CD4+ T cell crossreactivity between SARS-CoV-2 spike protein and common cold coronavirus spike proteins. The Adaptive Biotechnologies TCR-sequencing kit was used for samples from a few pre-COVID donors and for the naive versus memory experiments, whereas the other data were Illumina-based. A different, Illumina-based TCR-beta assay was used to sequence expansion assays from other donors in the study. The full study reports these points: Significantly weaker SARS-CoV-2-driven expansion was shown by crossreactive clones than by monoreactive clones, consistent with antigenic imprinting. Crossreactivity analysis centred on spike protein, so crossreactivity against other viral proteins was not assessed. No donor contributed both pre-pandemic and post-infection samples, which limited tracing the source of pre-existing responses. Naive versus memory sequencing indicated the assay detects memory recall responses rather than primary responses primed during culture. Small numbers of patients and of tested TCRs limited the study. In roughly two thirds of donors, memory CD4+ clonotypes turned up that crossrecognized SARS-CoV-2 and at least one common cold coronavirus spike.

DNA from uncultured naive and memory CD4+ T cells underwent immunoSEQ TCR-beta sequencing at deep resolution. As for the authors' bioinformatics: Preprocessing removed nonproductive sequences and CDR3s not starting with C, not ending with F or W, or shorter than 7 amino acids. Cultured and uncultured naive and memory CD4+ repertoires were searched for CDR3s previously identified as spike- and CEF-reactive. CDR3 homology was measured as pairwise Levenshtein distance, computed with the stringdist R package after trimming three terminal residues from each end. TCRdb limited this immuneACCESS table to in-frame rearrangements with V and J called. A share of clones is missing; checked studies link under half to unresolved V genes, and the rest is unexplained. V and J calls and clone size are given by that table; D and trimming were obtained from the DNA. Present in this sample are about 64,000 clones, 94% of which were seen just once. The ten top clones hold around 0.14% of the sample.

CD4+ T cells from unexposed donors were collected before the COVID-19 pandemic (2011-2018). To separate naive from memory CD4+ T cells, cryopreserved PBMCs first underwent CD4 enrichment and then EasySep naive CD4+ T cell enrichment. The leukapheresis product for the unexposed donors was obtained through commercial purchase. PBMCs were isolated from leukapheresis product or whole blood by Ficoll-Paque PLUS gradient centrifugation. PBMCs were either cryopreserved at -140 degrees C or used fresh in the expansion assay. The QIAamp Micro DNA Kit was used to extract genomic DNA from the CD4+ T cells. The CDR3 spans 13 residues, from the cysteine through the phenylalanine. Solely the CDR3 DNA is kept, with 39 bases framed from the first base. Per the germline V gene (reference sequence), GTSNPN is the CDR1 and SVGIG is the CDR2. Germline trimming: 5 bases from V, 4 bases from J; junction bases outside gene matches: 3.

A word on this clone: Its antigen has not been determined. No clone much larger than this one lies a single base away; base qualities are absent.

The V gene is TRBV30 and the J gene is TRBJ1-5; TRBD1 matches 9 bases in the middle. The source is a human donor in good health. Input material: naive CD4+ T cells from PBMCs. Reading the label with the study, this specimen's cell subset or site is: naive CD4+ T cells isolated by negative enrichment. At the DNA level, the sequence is TGTGCCTGGGCGACAGGGGGAAATCAGCCCCAGCATTTT. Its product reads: CAWATGGNQPQHF.